This T cell receptor (beta chain) was sequenced during a study of PD-L1 blockade in urothelial cancer. Study-level background: Analyses were performed on blood at 3 weeks after treatment start (the second dose) and at 6 weeks. Blood yielded a median of around 150,000 T cells per sample.

Documented time point: pretreatment peripheral blood. From germline, CDR1 is SEHNR and CDR2 FQNEAQ (reference sequence). V lost 2 bases and J lost 11, with 9 bases in between. The CDR3 runs 11 residues. PCRs were each spiked with synthetic TCR analog templates. The data were produced by immunoSEQ multiplex PCR, yet TCRdb's version contains in-frame clones alone and is incomplete. The repertoire holds fewer than 40,000 clones, with 91% as singletons. The origin of this receptor is a woman aged 60-75 years with urothelial cancer. The V and J genes are TRBV7-9 and TRBJ1-1, with a weak D call TRBD1 (6 bases). The sequencing used PBMCs, collected around atezolizumab (anti-PD-L1) treatment. As DNA, the CDR3 is TGTGCCAGCAGCTTACGGGGGGCGGCTTTCTTT. It encodes CASSLRGAAFF.